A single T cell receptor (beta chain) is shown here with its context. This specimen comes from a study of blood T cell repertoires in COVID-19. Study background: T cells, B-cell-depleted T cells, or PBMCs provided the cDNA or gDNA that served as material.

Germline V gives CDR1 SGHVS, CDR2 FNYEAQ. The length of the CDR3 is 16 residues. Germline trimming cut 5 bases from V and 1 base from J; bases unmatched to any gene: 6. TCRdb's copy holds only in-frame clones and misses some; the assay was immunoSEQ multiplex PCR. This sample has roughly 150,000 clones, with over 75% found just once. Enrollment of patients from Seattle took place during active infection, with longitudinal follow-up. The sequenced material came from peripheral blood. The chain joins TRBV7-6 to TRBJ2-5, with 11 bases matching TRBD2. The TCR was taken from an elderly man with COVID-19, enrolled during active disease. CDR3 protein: CASSLDSGGAQETQYF. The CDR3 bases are TGTGCCAGCAGCCTTGATAGCGGGGGGGCCCAAGAGACCCAGTACTTC.